This T cell receptor (beta chain) is drawn from a study of shared clonotypes between healthy human individuals. Study-level background: With ages of 18 to 49, the donors were a couple of women and a few men. Every donor yielded three CD4 naive, three CD4 memory, two CD8 naive and one CD8 memory plate. Study-wide points: Sampling included only blood; tissue repertoires likely differ.

Several immunoSEQ plates held equal portions of the genomic DNA taken from each subset. Assay: immunoSEQ multiplex PCR; the TCRdb copy retains only in-frame clones and omits some. The sample consists of around 370,000 clones, about 96% of them appearing once. On this clone itself: The antigen remains undetermined.

Per the germline V gene, CDR1 is MNHEY and CDR2 is SMNVEV (reference sequence). This CDR3 has 12 amino acids. V was trimmed by 5 bases and J by 4 bases, leaving 7 bases between them. V is TRBV27 and J is TRBJ2-3; D uncertain. The TCR comes from a man under 40 in good health. The specimen sequenced was memory CD8+ T cells sorted from blood. As to subset: CD45RO+ cells pooled with CCR7-negative TemRA cells. The CDR3 DNA reads as TGTGCCAGCAGTCAGGTACCAGATACGCAGTATTTT. It specifies CASSQVPDTQYF.